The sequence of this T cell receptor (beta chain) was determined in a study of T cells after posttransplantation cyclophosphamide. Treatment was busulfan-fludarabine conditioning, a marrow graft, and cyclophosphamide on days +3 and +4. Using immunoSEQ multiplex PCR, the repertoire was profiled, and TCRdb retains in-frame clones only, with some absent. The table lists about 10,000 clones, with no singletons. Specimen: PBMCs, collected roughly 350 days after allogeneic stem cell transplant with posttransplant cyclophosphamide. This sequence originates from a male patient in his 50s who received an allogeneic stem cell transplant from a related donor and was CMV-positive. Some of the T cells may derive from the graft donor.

The CDR3 DNA reads as TGTGCCAGCTCCTACTCGCGGGAGTCCTACGAGCAGTACTTC. This gives the protein CASSYSRESYEQYF. V usage is TRBV18 and J usage is TRBJ2-5; 7 bases map to TRBD2. The J call is in doubt because the DNA end fits TRBJ2-7 better. In germline, CDR1 is KGHSH, CDR2 LQKENI. The CDR3 contains 14 residues.